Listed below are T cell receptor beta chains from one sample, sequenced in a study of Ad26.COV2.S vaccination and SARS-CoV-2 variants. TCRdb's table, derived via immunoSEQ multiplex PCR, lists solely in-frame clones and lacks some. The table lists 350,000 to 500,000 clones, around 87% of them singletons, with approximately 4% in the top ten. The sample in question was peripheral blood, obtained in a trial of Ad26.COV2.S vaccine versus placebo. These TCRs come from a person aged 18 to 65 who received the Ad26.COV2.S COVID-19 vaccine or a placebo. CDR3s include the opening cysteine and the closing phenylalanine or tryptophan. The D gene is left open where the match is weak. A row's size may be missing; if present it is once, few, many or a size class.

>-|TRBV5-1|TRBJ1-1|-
TGCGCCAGCAGCTTAGGGGGACTCATGAACACTGAAGCTTTCTTT
CASSLGGLMNTEAFF
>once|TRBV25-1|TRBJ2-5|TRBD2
TGTGCCAGCACACTACTAGCGGGGGGCGGGGAGACCCAGTACTTC
CASTLLAGGGETQYF
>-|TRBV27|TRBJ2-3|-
TGTGCCAGCAGTTTTTCAGCTGGGACTCCGTATTTT
CASSFSAGTPYF
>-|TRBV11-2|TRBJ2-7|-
TGTGCCAGCAGCTTGTACACTGGGGTCTACGAGCAGTACTTC
CASSLYTGVYEQYF
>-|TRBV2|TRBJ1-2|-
TGTGCCAGCAGTGAACGGGGCAGGGAGGGAGCTGGCTACACCTTC
CASSERGREGAGYTF
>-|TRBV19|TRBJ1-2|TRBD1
TGTGCCAGCCATCGCGCCTCGGACAGGGGGCCCGGCGGCTACACCTTC
CASHRASDRGPGGYTF
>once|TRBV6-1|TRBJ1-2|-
TGTGCCAGCAGTGAGCAGCAGAATAACTATGGCTACACCTTC
CASSEQQNNYGYTF
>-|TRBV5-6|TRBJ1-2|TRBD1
TGTGCCAGCAGCCTCAGACAGGGCGGCTATGGCTACACCTTC
CASSLRQGGYGYTF
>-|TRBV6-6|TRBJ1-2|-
TGTGCCAGCAGTTACTCGGGACCTCCGGCTAACTATGGCTACACCTTC
CASSYSGPPANYGYTF
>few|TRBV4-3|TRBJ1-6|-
TGCGCCAGCAGCCAAGATAGGAGGCAGTATTCACCCCTCCACTTT
CASSQDRRQYSPLHF
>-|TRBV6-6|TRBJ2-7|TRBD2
TGTGCCAGCAGAGCCGGGACTAGCAACAACTACGAGCAGTACTTC
CASRAGTSNNYEQYF
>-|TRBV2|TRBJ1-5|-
TGTGCCAGCAGTGAAGCGCGGGTGGATCAGCCCCAGCATTTT
CASSEARVDQPQHF
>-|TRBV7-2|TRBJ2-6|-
TGTGCCAGCAGCTCCCCGCTCTCTGGGGCCAACGTCCTGACTTTC
CASSSPLSGANVLTF
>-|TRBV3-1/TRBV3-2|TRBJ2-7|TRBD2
TGTGCCAGCAGCCAAGACGGGCTAGCGGACTCCTACGAGCAGTACTTC
CASSQDGLADSYEQYF
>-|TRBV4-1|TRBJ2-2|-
TGCGCCAGCAGCCAAGAGGGAGTCAACACCGGGGAGCTGTTTTTT
CASSQEGVNTGELFF
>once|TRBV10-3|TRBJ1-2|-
TGTGCCATCAGTTACATCGGAGAGAACTATGGCTACACCTTC
CAISYIGENYGYTF
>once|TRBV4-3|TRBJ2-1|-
TGCGCCAGCAGCCAAGCCCGAGGGCAACAAAGCTCCTACAATGAGCAGTTCTTC
CASSQARGQQSSYNEQFF